The rows below give T cell receptor beta chains drawn from one sample of a study of Graves' ophthalmopathy and Graves' hyperthyroidism. TCRdb fed the multiplex PCR reads into MiXCR, producing one record per CDR3 protein. The sample lists about 740,000 distinct CDR3 sequences; 35% to 50% were seen once. The material sequenced was peripheral blood. The receptors derive from an adult man with Graves' ophthalmopathy. The CDR3 runs from the conserved cysteine through the conserved F or W. A D gene is named only where the DNA matches it firmly. Some rows have no size entry. The others give once, few or many, or a class for an expanded clone.

j_call | v_call | d_call | clone_size | cdr3_aa | cdr3_nt
TRBJ1-4 | TRBV20-1 | NA | NA | CSARAGAGEKLFF | TGCAGTGCTAGAGCGGGGGCGGGGGAAAAACTGTTTTTT
TRBJ2-5 | TRBV6-6 | TRBD1 | few | CASRTGWGETQYF | TGTGCCAGCAGGACAGGGTGGGGCGAGACCCAGTACTTC
TRBJ2-5 | TRBV6-1 | NA | NA | CASTPTYPQETQYF | TGTGCCAGCACCCCGACCTACCCCCAAGAGACCCAGTACTTC
TRBJ2-7 | TRBV10-3 | TRBD2 | NA | CAISPVSGGSYEQYF | TGTGCCATCAGTCCAGTTAGCGGGGGATCCTACGAGCAGTACTTC
TRBJ1-2 | TRBV19 | TRBD1 | many | CASTRTGGMNYGYTF | TGTGCCAGTACCAGGACAGGGGGCATGAACTATGGCTACACCTTC
TRBJ2-7 | TRBV2 | TRBD2 | NA | CASSQTSGGANIYEQYF | TGTGCCAGCAGCCAGACTAGCGGGGGGGCCAATATTTACGAGCAGTACTTC
TRBJ2-7 | TRBV9 | NA | NA | CASSVAAYSYEQYF | TGTGCCAGCAGCGTCGCGGCTTACTCCTACGAGCAGTACTTC
TRBJ1-1 | TRBV19 | NA | few | CASSISLWGANTEAFF | TGTGCCAGTAGTATCTCACTATGGGGGGCTAACACTGAAGCTTTCTTT
TRBJ2-2 | TRBV25-1 | NA | NA | CASSLDPMDGLGTGELFF | TGTGCCAGCAGCTTAGATCCGATGGATGGGTTGGGCACCGGGGAGCTGTTTTTT
TRBJ1-1 | TRBV20-1 | NA | NA | CSARGTPYRRKMNTEAFF | TGCAGTGCTAGAGGTACTCCTTACAGAAGAAAGATGAACACTGAAGCTTTCTTT
TRBJ2-5 | TRBV5-1 | TRBD2 | few | CASSSGLAGGRVEETQYF | TGCGCCAGCAGCTCCGGACTAGCGGGAGGGAGAGTGGAAGAGACCCAGTACTTC
TRBJ1-6 | TRBV20-1 | NA | NA | CSASGRASLNSPLHF | TGCAGTGCTAGCGGAAGGGCCTCCTTAAATTCACCCCTCCACTTT
TRBJ2-5 | TRBV14 | NA | NA | CASSPTLKETQYF | TGTGCCAGCTCACCTACTCTCAAAGAGACCCAGTACTTC
TRBJ1-5 | TRBV24-1 | NA | NA | CASSRGPEGNQPQHF | TGTGCCAGCAGTAGGGGACCCGAGGGCAATCAGCCCCAGCATTTT